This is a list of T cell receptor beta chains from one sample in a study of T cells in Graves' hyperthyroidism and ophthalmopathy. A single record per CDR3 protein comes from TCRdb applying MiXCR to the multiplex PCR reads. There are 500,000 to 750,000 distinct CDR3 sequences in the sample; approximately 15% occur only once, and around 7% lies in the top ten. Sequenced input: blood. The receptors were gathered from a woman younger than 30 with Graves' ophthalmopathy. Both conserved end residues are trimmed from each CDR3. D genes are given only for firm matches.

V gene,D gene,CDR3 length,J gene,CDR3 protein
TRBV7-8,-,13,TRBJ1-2,ASSLGPTLPWGYT
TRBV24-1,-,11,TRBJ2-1,ATSGGHTNEQF
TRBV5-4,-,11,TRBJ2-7,ASSVYHSYEQY
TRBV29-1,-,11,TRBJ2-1,SVVPQLDNEQF
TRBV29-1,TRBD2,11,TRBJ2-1,SALAGGAYEQF
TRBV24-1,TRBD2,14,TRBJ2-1,ATSDPGLAGTVEQF
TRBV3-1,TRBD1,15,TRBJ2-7,ASSQEPGQGHSYEQY
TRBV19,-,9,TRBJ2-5,ASSISGTQY
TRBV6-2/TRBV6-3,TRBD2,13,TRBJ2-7,ASRRPVGGRYEQY
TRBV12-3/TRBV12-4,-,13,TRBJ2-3,ASSLADPYTDTQY
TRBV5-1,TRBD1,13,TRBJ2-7,ASSSHGTESYEQY
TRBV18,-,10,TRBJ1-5,ASSPQDSPQH
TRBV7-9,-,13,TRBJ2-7,ASSLGGAGAYEQY
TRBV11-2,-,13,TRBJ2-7,ASSSGLLLPHEQY
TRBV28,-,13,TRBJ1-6,ASRPGTEGNSPLH
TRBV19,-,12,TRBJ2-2,ASSSRTLGSELF
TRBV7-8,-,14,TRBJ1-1,ASSWKMDGSGTEAF
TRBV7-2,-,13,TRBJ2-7,ASSPSGRSSYEQY
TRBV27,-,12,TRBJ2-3,ASSLGGPGDTQY
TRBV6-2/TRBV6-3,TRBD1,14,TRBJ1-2,ASSLDRERVNYGYT
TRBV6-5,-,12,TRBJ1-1,ASSYAQANTEAF
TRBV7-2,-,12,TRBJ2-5,ASSLFAGQETQY
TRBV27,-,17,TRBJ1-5,ASSRQVGQPETNDQLQH
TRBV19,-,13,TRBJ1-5,ASSTGVGGNQPQH
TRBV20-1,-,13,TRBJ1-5,SAPLGYSFNQPQH
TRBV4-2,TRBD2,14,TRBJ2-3,ASRINSGGSTDTQY
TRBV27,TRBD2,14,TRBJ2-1,ASSLTASGTVNEQF
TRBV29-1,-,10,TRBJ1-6,SATDSLFALH
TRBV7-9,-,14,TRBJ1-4,ASSDPSGTGDEKLF
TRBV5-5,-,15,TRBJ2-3,ASSLDPVGQATDTQY
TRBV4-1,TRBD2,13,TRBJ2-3,ASSQGTRNSDTQY
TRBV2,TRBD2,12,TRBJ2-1,ARNLAGGLNEQF
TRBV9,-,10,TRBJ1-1,ASSPGTAEAF
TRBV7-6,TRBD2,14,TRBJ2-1,ASSSLAGGPYNEQF
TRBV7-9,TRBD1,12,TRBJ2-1,ASTQRDRAYEQF
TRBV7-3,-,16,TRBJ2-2,ASREGSRVFANTGELF
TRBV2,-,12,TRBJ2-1,ASSAPQRVGEQF
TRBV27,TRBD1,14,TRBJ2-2,ASSSLQGAYTGELF
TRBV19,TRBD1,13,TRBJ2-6,ASSGQGSGANVLT
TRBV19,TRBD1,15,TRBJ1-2,ASSMGQGSSSNYGYT
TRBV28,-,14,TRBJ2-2,ASSHRLAPNTGELF
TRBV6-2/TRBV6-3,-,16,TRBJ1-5,ASSSTPGGAVSNQPQH
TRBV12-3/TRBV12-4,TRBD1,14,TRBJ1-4,ASSLQGGQRNEKLF
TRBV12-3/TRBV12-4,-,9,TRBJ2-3,ASSGGWGQY
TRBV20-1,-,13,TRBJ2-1,SARAGPILTDEQF
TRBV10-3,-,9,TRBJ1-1,AITQNTEAF
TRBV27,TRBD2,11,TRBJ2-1,ASSSGRINEQF
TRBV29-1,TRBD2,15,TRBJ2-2,SVARLAGEAYTGELF
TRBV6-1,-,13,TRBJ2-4,ASSSNTAFKNIQY
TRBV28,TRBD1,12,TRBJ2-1,ASRQQGSLNEQF
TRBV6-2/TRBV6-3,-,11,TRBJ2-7,ASSYSGLYEQY
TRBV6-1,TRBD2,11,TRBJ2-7,ASTRTSGYEQY
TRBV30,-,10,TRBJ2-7,ACPRQGYEQY
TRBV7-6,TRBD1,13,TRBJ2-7,ASSPGTGGLHEQY
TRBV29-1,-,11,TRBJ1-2,SLGGAEDYGYT